This TCR beta chain emerged from a study of blood T cell repertoires in COVID-19. At the level of the study: Collection of acute and convalescent COVID-19 samples took place in the United States, Italy and Spain.

Per the original methods: Scientists estimated how many nucleated cells there were by amplifying reference gene primers. The table came from immunoSEQ multiplex PCR; TCRdb's copy has only in-frame clones and leaves some out. Clonal size and the V and J genes are those of that table, whereas D and trimming came from the DNA. The sample yields around 15,000 clones, 85% to 90% seen once. The V segment lost 5 bases and the J segment 4 bases; nucleotides outside the gene matches: 10. Germline V CDR1 and CDR2: SGHTA, FQGNSA. CDR3 length: 15 residues. The chain employs TRBV7-2 and TRBJ2-5; the match to TRBD2 covers 7 bases. The sequencing sample was made of peripheral blood. The sequence derives from a human donor in a cohort sampled during active COVID-19. Written as DNA, the CDR3 is TGTGCCAGCAGCAACCCGAGAAGCGGGGCAGAGACCCAGTACTTC. Translating gives CASSNPRSGAETQYF.